This is a list of T cell receptor beta chains from one sample in a study of blood T cell repertoires in COVID-19. Some clones are missing from TCRdb's copy, which holds only in-frame ones; the method was immunoSEQ multiplex PCR. The data show 140,000 to 150,000 clones, with 88% seen just once and 1.2% held by the top ten. Sequenced material: PBMCs or T cells enriched from blood (not recorded which). All receptors derive from a woman in her twenties or thirties with acute COVID-19. Each CDR3 is given with its conserved first and last residue. A D gene is named only where the DNA matches it firmly. Part of the rows lack a size; the others show once, few, many or a class for expanded clones.

v_gene	abundance	d_gene	j_gene	CDR3nt	CDR3aa
TRBV5-4	-	-	TRBJ1-1	TGTGCCAGCAGCAGAGGCGGGGTTTCGAACACTGAAGCTTTCTTT	CASSRGGVSNTEAFF
TRBV28	-	TRBD1	TRBJ2-3	TGTGCCAGCAGTGGACAGGGTACCGCAGATACGCAGTATTTT	CASSGQGTADTQYF
TRBV28	-	TRBD1	TRBJ2-5	TGTGCCAGCATGGGCTGGGACAGGGGGCGTTTTGGGACCCAGTACTTC	CASMGWDRGRFGTQYF
TRBV28	medium-sized	-	TRBJ2-7	TGTGCCAGCAGTTTATCGAGGGACATTTCCTACGAGCAGTACTTC	CASSLSRDISYEQYF
TRBV19	-	TRBD2	TRBJ2-5	TGTGCCTGCACTAGCGGCCCTCAAGAGACCCAGTACTTC	CACTSGPQETQYF
TRBV5-1	-	-	TRBJ2-5	TGCGCCAGCAGCTTGGCCAGTGACCAAGAGACCCAGTACTTC	CASSLASDQETQYF
TRBV21-1	-	-	TRBJ2-7	TGTGCCAGCAGCAAAGATGGTGGGGACACCTCCTACGAGCAGTACTTC	CASSKDGGDTSYEQYF
TRBV29-1	-	-	TRBJ1-1	TGCAGCGGGGCAGGGGATCGGTACACTGAAGCTTTCTTT	CSGAGDRYTEAFF
TRBV19	-	-	TRBJ2-5	TGTGCCAGCCGGGACAGTGGGTCGCGGGGAGAGACCCAGTACTTC	CASRDSGSRGETQYF
TRBV19	-	TRBD1	TRBJ1-5	TGTGCCAGCAGGGGGCCCTTCGGGGATCAGCCCCAGCATTTT	CASRGPFGDQPQHF
TRBV7-9	-	TRBD1	TRBJ2-3	TGTGCCAGCAGCTTAGAGGGACAGGGGCACACAGATACGCAGTATTTT	CASSLEGQGHTDTQYF
TRBV28	-	-	TRBJ2-3	TGTGCCAGCAGTGCCGGGACTCCCGAAGATACGCAGTATTTT	CASSAGTPEDTQYF
TRBV10-3	-	-	TRBJ2-3	TGTGCCATCAGTGATCCTCCGGGAGGCACAGATACGCAGTATTTT	CAISDPPGGTDTQYF
TRBV7-2	few	-	TRBJ1-4	TGTGCCAGCAGTGATTGGGGGGATGAAAAACTGTTTTTT	CASSDWGDEKLFF
TRBV10-3	-	TRBD1	TRBJ1-2	TGTGCCATCAGGCCGGGACAGGGTTTAGTTCATGGCTACACCTTC	CAIRPGQGLVHGYTF
TRBV7-2	once	TRBD2	TRBJ2-7	TGTGCCAGCAGCTCGACTGCGGGGGGCTGGTTGTCGTCCGAGCAGTACTTC	CASSSTAGGWLSSEQYF
TRBV18	-	-	TRBJ2-7	TGTGCCAGCACGGGATCCAGCTCCTACGAGCAGTACTTC	CASTGSSSYEQYF
TRBV7-3	once	TRBD1	TRBJ1-1	TGTGCCAGCAGCTTATGGGCAGGGGGCGATCCCACTGAAGCTTTCTTT	CASSLWAGGDPTEAFF
TRBV5-4	-	TRBD1	TRBJ1-2	TGTGCCAGCAGCCCGGACAGGGGGGTTTATGGCTACACCTTC	CASSPDRGVYGYTF
TRBV5-1	-	TRBD1	TRBJ1-3	TGCGCCAGCAGCTCCGGACAGGGGATTTCTGGAAACACCATATATTTT	CASSSGQGISGNTIYF
TRBV19	once	-	TRBJ2-1	TGTGCCAGTAGTTCAATGACACCCTACAATGAGCAGTTCTTC	CASSSMTPYNEQFF
TRBV27	-	-	TRBJ2-3	TGTGCCAGCAGTTTAAGGGGGAGGGGAACAGATACGCAGTATTTT	CASSLRGRGTDTQYF
TRBV19	-	TRBD1	TRBJ2-2	TGTGCCAGTAGTACCTACGACAGGGCCCGGGGGGAGCTGTTTTTT	CASSTYDRARGELFF